The TCR beta chain under discussion was sequenced for a study of T cell responses to AZD1222 COVID-19 vaccine. Clones were read by immunoSEQ multiplex PCR, and TCRdb kept only the in-frame ones, dropping some. The repertoire has roughly 100,000 clones, 70% to 90% of them found once; the top ten carry 3.7%. With 6 bases clipped from V and 6 bases from J, the junction kept 4 bases outside the gene matches. The CDR3 totals 14 residues. Germline assignment: CDR1 SNHLY and CDR2 FYNNEI. This chain joins TRBV2 and TRBJ2-2; TRBD2 matches at 10 bases. This sequence was found in an adult in good health. The sample here was peripheral blood, taken on day 0 of AZD1222 vaccination. The chain's CDR3 is CASRAGLAAGELFF. As DNA, the CDR3 is TGTGCCAGCAGGGCAGGACTAGCGGCCGGGGAGCTGTTTTTT.